This note documents a single T cell receptor (beta chain) sequence. Extraction and reverse transcription of RNA yielded cDNA as the sequencing template. Assay used: immunoSEQ multiplex PCR; TCRdb lists only in-frame clones, some missing. The sample lists about 200,000 clones, around 60% occurring once. This sample is drawn from a study of CD8+ T cells in alopecia areata. Study overall: Treated patients took oral tofacitinib at 5 to 10 mg twice daily.

The treatment denotes: oral pan-JAK inhibitor, 5-10 mg twice daily. CD4+ and CD8+ T cells were sorted from PBMCs stained for CD3, CD4 and CD8. V lost 3 bases to trimming and J lost 5 bases, with 8 bases between them. This CDR3 has 13 residues. Per germline, CDR1 SNHLY and CDR2 FYNNEI. The chain is built from TRBV2 and TRBJ1-5; D not resolved. The source is a human donor with alopecia areata. The sample was CD4+ T cells sorted from blood, taken between weeks 49 and 50, from a patient treated with tofacitinib. This chain's CDR3 is CASSDQLYQPQHF. CDR3 bases: TGTGCCAGCAGTGATCAGCTGTATCAGCCCCAGCATTTT. The variable domain in full, completed from reference TRBV2 and TRBJ1-5, reads EPEVTQTPSHQVTQMGQEVILRCVPISNHLYFYWYRQILGQKVEFLVSFYNNEISEKSEIFDDQFSVERPDGSNFTLKIRSTKLEDSAMYFCASSDQLYQPQHFGDGTRLSIL.